Listed below are T cell receptor beta chains from one sample, sequenced in a study of T cell responses to AZD1222 COVID-19 vaccine. TCRdb's table, derived via immunoSEQ multiplex PCR, lists solely in-frame clones and lacks some. The sample gives over 130,000 clones, more than 85% of which show up once; 3% to 4% is in the top ten. The source was peripheral blood, collected 28 days after the second AZD1222 dose. The receptors shown here come from an adult who received the AZD1222 COVID-19 vaccine. Both conserved end residues are part of each CDR3. Each record gives: clone size, V gene, J gene, D gene, CDR3 DNA, CDR3 protein. A D gene is named only where the DNA matches it firmly. Clone size, where shown, is once, few, many, or a class for clones that have expanded.

once,TRBV28,TRBJ2-7,NA,TGTGCCAGCAGTTTAGAAGCCTACGAGCAGTACTTC,CASSLEAYEQYF
NA,TRBV9,TRBJ1-4,NA,TGTGCCAGCAGCGTAGAAGGATTTGCTGAAAAACTGTTTTTT,CASSVEGFAEKLFF
NA,TRBV7-9,TRBJ2-7,TRBD2,TGTGCCAGCAGCTTCGACCGGGGGAGCGGGACGGAGTACTTC,CASSFDRGSGTEYF
NA,TRBV19,TRBJ1-1,NA,TGTGCCAGTAGTATAGTTGTCAGGAACACTGAAGCTTTCTTT,CASSIVVRNTEAFF
NA,TRBV5-1,TRBJ1-2,NA,TGCGCCAGCAGCTTTGGGGGGCATGGCTATGGCTACACCTTC,CASSFGGHGYGYTF
NA,TRBV6-2/TRBV6-3,TRBJ2-1,TRBD2,TGTGCCAGCAGTTACTCCCTAGCGGGACTCCGTAATGAGCAGTTCTTC,CASSYSLAGLRNEQFF
NA,TRBV24-1,TRBJ2-1,NA,TGTGCCACCAGTCCCGCCGACGTTTACAATGAGCAGTTCTTC,CATSPADVYNEQFF
NA,TRBV28,TRBJ1-2,NA,TGTGCCAGCAGCCTACCTCTAGGGGGAGATGGCTACACCTTC,CASSLPLGGDGYTF
NA,TRBV7-9,TRBJ2-7,NA,TGTGCCAGCAGCTTACTGGGGGCCGAGCAGTACTTC,CASSLLGAEQYF
NA,TRBV27,TRBJ2-7,TRBD2,TGTGCCAGCAGTTGGGACGGACTAGCGATCGAGCAGTACTTC,CASSWDGLAIEQYF
few,TRBV21-1,TRBJ2-7,NA,TGTGCCAGCACCTACTGGGACAGCCCCTACGAGCAGTACTTC,CASTYWDSPYEQYF
NA,TRBV3-1/TRBV3-2,TRBJ2-7,TRBD2,TGTGCCAGCGGTAGCGGGAGTAGCGACGAGCAGTACTTC,CASGSGSSDEQYF
NA,TRBV10-2,TRBJ2-1,NA,TGCGCCAGCAGTGAAGGAAATCCTTGGAATGAGCAGTTCTTC,CASSEGNPWNEQFF
NA,TRBV18,TRBJ1-1,NA,TGTGCCAGCTCACCAGGGACGGTGAACACTGAAGCTTTCTTT,CASSPGTVNTEAFF
NA,TRBV11-2,TRBJ1-4,NA,TGTGCCAGCAGTAGAACCGGGACAACAACTAATGAAAAACTGTTTTTT,CASSRTGTTTNEKLFF
NA,TRBV28,TRBJ1-1,TRBD1,TGTGCCAGCAGACGACCAGGGGGAACTGAAGCTTTCTTT,CASRRPGGTEAFF